This T cell receptor (beta chain) appears in the sequencing data of a study of T-cell reconstitution after alpha-beta-depleted transplantation in children. The V and J ends lost 4 bases and 0 bases respectively, with 11 bases between them. The germline CDR1 and CDR2 sequences are SQVTM and ANQGSEA. This CDR3 is 14 amino acids long. This clonotype turned up a few times. TCRbeta library construction was performed incorporating unique molecular identifiers. TCRdb re-derived calls from the PCR reads in MiXCR, one entry per CDR3 protein. The sample lists approximately 520,000 distinct CDR3 sequences, 9.5% to 12% occurring once.

This rearrangement joins TRBV29-1 to TRBJ2-3; D remains unclear. This specimen was PBMCs, mostly from graft donor cells, taken 180 days after TCRalphabeta/CD19-depleted stem cell transplant. The TCR comes from a female patient aged 2-15 years who had a stem cell transplant for aplastic anemia, so the T cells may come from the graft donor. The CDR3 loop reads CSVVGHQSTDTQYF. The DNA of the CDR3 is TGCAGCGTTGTTGGGCACCAAAGCACAGATACGCAGTATTTT.